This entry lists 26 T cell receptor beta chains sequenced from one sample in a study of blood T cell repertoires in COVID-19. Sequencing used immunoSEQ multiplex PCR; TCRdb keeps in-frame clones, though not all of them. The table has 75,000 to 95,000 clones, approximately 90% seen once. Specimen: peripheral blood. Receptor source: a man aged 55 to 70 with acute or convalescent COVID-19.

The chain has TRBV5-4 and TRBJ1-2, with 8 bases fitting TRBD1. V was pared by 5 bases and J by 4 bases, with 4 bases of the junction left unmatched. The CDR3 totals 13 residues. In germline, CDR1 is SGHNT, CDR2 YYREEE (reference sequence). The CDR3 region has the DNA TGTGCCAGCAGTGGGGGACAGGCCTATGGCTACACCTTC. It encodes CASSGGQAYGYTF.

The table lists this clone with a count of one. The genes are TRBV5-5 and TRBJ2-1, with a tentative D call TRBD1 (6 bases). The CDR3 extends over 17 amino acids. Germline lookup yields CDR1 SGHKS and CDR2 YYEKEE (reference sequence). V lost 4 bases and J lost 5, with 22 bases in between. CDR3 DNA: TGTGCCAGCAGCCCCTCCGTCCGGACAGTTTCGGACAATGAGCAGTTCTTC. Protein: CASSPSVRTVSDNEQFF.

The CDR3: CASSRGPGMGGETQYF. CDR3 DNA: TGTGCCAGTAGCCGTGGACCCGGGATGGGGGGGGAGACCCAGTACTTC. V usage is TRBV19 and J usage is TRBJ2-5, with 7 bases that match TRBD2. The CDR3 has 16 amino acids. Germline assignment: CDR1 LNHDA and CDR2 SQIVND (reference sequence). The V segment lost 6 bases and the J segment 5 bases; nucleotides outside the gene matches: 15.

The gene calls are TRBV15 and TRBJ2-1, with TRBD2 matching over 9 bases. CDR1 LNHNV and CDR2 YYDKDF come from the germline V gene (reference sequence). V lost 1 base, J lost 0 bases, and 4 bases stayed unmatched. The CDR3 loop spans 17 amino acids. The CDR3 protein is CATSRGLSGSSYNEQFF. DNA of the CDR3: TGTGCCACCAGCAGAGGGCTTAGCGGGAGCTCCTACAATGAGCAGTTCTTC. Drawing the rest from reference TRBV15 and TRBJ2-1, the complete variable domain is DAMVIQNPRYQVTQFGKPVTLSCSQTLNHNVMYWYQQKSSQAPKLLFHYYDKDFNNEADTPDNFQSRRPNTSFCFLDIRSPGLGDTAMYLCATSRGLSGSSYNEQFFGPGTRLTVL.

This CDR3 reads CAIKERLETGELFF. The CDR3 DNA is TGTGCCATCAAAGAGCGGCTAGAAACCGGGGAGCTGTTTTTT. The rearrangement links TRBV10-3 to TRBJ2-2; D is perhaps TRBD2 (5 bases). V gave up 7 bases and J gave up 5 bases, with 14 bases separating them. Per the germline V gene, CDR1 is ENHRY and CDR2 is SYGVKD. There are 14 residues in the CDR3.

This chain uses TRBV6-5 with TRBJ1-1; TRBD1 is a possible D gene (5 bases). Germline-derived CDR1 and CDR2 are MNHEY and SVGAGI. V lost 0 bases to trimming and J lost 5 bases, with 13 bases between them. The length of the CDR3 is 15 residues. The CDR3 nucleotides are TGTGCCAGCAGTTACTCGTGGGCCAGGGAAACTGAAGCTTTCTTT. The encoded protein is CASSYSWARETEAFF.

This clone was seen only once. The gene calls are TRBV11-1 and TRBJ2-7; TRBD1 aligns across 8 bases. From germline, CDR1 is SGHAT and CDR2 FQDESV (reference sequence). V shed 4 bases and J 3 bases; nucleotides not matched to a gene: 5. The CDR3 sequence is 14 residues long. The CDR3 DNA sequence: TGTGCCAGCAGCTGGACAGGGCTCTACTACGAGCAGTACTTC. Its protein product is CASSWTGLYYEQYF.

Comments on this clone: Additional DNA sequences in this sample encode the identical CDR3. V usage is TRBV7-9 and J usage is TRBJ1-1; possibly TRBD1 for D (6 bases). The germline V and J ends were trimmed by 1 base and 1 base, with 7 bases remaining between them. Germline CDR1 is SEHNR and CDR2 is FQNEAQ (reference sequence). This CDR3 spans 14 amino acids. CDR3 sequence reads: CASSLGGGNTEAFF. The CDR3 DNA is TGTGCCAGCAGCTTAGGAGGGGGGAACACTGAAGCTTTCTTT.

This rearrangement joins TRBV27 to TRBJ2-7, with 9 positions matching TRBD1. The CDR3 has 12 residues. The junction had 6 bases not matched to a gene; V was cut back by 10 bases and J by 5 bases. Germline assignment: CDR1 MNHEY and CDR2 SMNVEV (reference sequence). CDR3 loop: CAIPGQGNEQYF. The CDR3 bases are TGTGCCATCCCGGGACAGGGTAACGAGCAGTACTTC.

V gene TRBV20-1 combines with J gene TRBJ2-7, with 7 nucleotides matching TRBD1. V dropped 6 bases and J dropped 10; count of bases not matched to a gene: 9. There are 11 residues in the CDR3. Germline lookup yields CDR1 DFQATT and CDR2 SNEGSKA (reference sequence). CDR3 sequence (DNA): TGCAGTGCCGACTCGACAGGGAACCAGTACTTC. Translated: CSADSTGNQYF.

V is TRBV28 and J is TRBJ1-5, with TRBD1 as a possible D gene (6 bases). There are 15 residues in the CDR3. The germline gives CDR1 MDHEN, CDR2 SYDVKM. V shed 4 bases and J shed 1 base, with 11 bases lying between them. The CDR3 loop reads CASSSGTRSNQPQHF. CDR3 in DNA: TGTGCCAGCAGTTCCGGGACACGGAGCAATCAGCCCCAGCATTTT.

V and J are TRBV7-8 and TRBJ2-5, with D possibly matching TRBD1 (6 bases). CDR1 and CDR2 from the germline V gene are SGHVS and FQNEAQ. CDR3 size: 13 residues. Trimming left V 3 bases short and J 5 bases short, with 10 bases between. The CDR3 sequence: CASSFQGMETQYF. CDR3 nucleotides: TGTGCCAGCAGCTTTCAGGGGATGGAGACCCAGTACTTC.

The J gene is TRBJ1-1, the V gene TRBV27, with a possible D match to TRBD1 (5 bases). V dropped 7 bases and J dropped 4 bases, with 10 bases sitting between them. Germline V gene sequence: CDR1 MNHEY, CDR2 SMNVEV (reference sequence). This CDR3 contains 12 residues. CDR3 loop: CASIGGITEAFF. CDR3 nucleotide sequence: TGTGCCAGCATTGGGGGGATCACTGAAGCTTTCTTT.

CDR3 sequence reads: CASSMVGARGYTF. CDR3 nucleotide sequence: TGTGCCAGTAGTATGGTGGGGGCGCGAGGCTACACCTTC. The V gene is TRBV19, the J gene TRBJ1-2, with a tentative D call TRBD1 (6 bases). CDR1 is LNHDA, CDR2 SQIVND, per germline (reference sequence). Trimming cost V 3 bases and J 8 bases, with 13 bases left between them. The CDR3 is 13 amino acids.

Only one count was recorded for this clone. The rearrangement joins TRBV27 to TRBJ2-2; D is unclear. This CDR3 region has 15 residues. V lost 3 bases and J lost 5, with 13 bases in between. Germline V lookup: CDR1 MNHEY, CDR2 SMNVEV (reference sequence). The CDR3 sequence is CASSFAADLTGELFF. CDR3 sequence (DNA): TGTGCCAGCAGTTTTGCGGCAGACTTAACCGGGGAGCTGTTTTTT.

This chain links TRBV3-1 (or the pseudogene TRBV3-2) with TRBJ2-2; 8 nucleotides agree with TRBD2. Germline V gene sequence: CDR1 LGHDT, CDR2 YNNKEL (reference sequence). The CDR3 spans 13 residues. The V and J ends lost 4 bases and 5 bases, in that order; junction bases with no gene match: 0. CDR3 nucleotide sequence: TGTGCCAGCAGCCGACTAGCGACCGGGGAGCTGTTTTTT. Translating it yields CASSRLATGELFF.

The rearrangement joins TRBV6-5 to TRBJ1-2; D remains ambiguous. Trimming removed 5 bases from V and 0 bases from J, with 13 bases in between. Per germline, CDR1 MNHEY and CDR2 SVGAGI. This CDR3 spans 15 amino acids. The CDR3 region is CASSPLSSSNYGYTF. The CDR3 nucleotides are TGTGCCAGCAGTCCGCTCAGTTCTTCTAACTATGGCTACACCTTC.

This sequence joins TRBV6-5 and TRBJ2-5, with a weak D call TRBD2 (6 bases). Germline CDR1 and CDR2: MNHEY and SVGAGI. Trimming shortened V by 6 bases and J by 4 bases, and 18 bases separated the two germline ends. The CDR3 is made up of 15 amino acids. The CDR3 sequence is CASRNRVVEGETQYF. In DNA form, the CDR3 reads TGTGCCAGCAGAAATCGCGTAGTGGAGGGAGAGACCCAGTACTTC.

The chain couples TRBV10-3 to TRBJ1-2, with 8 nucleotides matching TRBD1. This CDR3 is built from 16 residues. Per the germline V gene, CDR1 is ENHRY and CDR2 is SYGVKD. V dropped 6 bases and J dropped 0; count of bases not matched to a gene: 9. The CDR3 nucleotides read TGTGCCATCAGCCCCGGGACAGGAACAGCTAACTATGGCTACACCTTC. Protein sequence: CAISPGTGTANYGYTF.

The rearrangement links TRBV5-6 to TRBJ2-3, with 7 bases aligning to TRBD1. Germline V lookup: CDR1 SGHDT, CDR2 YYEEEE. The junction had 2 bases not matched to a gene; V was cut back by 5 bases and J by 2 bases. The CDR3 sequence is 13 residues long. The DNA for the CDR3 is TGTGCCAGCAGGACAGGGTTCACAGATACGCAGTATTTT. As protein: CASRTGFTDTQYF.

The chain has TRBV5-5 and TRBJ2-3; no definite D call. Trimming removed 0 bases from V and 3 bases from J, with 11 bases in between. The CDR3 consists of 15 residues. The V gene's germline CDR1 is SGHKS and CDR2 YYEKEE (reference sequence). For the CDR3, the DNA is TGTGCCAGCAGCTTGGGAGGTTTTAGAACAGATACGCAGTATTTT. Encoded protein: CASSLGGFRTDTQYF.

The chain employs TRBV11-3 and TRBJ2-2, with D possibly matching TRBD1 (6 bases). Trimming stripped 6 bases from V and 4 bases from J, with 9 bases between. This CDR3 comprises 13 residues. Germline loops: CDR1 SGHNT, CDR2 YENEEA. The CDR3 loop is CASSNRATGELFF. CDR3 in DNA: TGTGCCAGCAGTAACAGGGCCACCGGGGAGCTGTTTTTT.

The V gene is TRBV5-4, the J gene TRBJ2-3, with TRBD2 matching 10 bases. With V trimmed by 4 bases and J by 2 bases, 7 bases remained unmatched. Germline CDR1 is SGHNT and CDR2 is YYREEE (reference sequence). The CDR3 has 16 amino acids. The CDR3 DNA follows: TGTGCCAGCAGCCCGTCTAGCGGGAGAATCACAGATACGCAGTATTTT. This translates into CASSPSSGRITDTQYF.

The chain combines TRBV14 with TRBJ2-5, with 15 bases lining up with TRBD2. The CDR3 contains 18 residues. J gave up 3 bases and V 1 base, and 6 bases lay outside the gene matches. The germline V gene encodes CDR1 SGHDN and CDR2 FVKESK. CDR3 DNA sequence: TGTGCCAGCAGCCAAGCCGACGGGACTAGCGGGAGGAAAGAGACCCAGTACTTC. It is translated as CASSQADGTSGRKETQYF.

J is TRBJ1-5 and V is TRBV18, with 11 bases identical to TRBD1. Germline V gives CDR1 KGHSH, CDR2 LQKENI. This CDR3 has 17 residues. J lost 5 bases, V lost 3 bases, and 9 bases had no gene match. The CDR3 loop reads CASSPTDRGRRDQPQHF. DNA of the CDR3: TGTGCCAGCTCACCGACGGACAGGGGGCGAAGGGATCAGCCCCAGCATTTT.

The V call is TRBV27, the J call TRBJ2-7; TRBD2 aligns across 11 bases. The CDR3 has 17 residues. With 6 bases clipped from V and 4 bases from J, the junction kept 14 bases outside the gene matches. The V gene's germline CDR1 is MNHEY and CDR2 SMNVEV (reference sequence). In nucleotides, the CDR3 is TGTGCCAGCAGGGGACCAGTAGCGGGAGGGAAATTTTACGAGCAGTACTTC. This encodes CASRGPVAGGKFYEQYF.